Each of the 21 T cell receptor beta chains below was sequenced from the same sample in a study of monozygotic twins with cystic fibrosis. The method was immunoSEQ multiplex PCR; TCRdb's version includes in-frame clones alone and lacks a portion of them. The data contain about 10,000 clones, approximately 99.4% of them seen just once; the ten biggest clones take up roughly 0.45%. The sequenced sample consisted of blood. These TCRs come from a man aged 18 to 30 with cystic fibrosis.

V is TRBV28 and J is TRBJ1-6, with 9 bases that match TRBD1. This CDR3 contains 13 residues. After removal of 7 bases from V and 10 bases from J, the junction contained 5 bases not matched to a gene. The germline gives CDR1 MDHEN, CDR2 SYDVKM. The chain's CDR3 is CASNPGQGSPLHF. The CDR3 region has the DNA TGTGCCAGCAACCCCGGACAGGGGTCACCCCTCCACTTT.

The chain carries TRBV7-9 and TRBJ2-2; 10 bases are shared with TRBD1. With 5 bases clipped from V and 5 bases from J, the junction kept 8 bases outside the gene matches. Looked up from germline, CDR1 is SEHNR and CDR2 is FQNEAQ (reference sequence). This CDR3 is 16 amino acids long. The CDR3, as DNA: TGTGCCAGCAGCGACAGACAGGGGGCATGGACCGGGGAGCTGTTTTTT. Translation gives CASSDRQGAWTGELFF.

This clone has only one observation. The chain recombines TRBV29-1 with TRBJ2-1, with 7 positions matching TRBD2. Germline V gene lookup returns CDR1 SQVTM and CDR2 ANQGSEA. J gave up 7 bases and V 7 bases, and 7 bases lay outside the gene matches. The CDR3 runs 12 residues. The CDR3: CSAGGLVNEQFF. The CDR3 DNA reads TGCAGCGCCGGTGGACTAGTTAATGAGCAGTTCTTC.

The V and J genes are TRBV19 and TRBJ1-2; D is unclear. Trimming left V 2 bases short and J 4 bases short, with 14 bases between. Germline CDR1 is LNHDA and CDR2 is SQIVND (reference sequence). The CDR3 sequence is 15 residues long. For the CDR3, the DNA is TGTGCCAGTAGTATACTTAGACAAGCGGTCTATGGCTACACCTTC. It codes for CASSILRQAVYGYTF. The whole variable domain, remainder taken from reference TRBV19 and TRBJ1-2, is DGGITQSPKYLFRKEGQNVTLSCEQNLNHDAMYWYRQDPGQGLRLIYYSQIVNDFQKGDIAEGYSVSREKKESFPLTVTSAQKNPTAFYLCASSILRQAVYGYTFGSGTRLTVV.

This chain links TRBV30 with TRBJ1-1; D is undetermined. The CDR3 totals 15 residues. The germline CDR1 and CDR2 sequences are GTSNPN and SVGIG (reference sequence). The V and J ends lost 1 base and 1 base respectively, with 13 bases between them. CDR3 region: CAWSASRFQNTEAFF. DNA of the CDR3: TGTGCCTGGAGTGCCTCGAGATTCCAGAACACTGAAGCTTTCTTT.

The CDR3 here is CASSSHGQTSGNTIYF. CDR3 coding DNA: TGCGCCAGCAGCTCGCACGGACAGACCTCTGGAAACACCATATATTTT. V usage is TRBV5-1 and J usage is TRBJ1-3; TRBD1 might be the D (6 bases). Trimming took 3 bases from V and 0 from J, leaving 13 bases between them. Germline values: CDR1 SGHRS, CDR2 YFSETQ. There are 16 residues in the CDR3.

The rearrangement uses TRBV6-5 and TRBJ1-2; 11 nucleotides agree with TRBD1. V dropped 3 bases and J dropped 4; count of bases not matched to a gene: 4. In germline, CDR1 is MNHEY, CDR2 SVGAGI. There are 15 residues in the CDR3. The chain's CDR3 is CASSYGGQGVYGYTF. The CDR3 DNA is TGTGCCAGCAGTTATGGGGGACAGGGGGTCTATGGCTACACCTTC.

This chain connects TRBV6-5 to TRBJ1-2, with D perhaps TRBD1 (6 bases). Per germline, CDR1 MNHEY and CDR2 SVGAGI. The CDR3 length is 13 residues. Trimming left V 6 bases short and J 2 bases short, with 10 bases between. This chain's CDR3 is CASSRGGNYGYTF. The DNA for the CDR3 is TGTGCCAGCAGCAGAGGGGGGAACTATGGCTACACCTTC.

In nucleotides, the CDR3 is TGTGCCAGCAGCCAAACCGGGATAGGGTTCAATGAGCAGTTCTTC. Its protein product is CASSQTGIGFNEQFF. V and J are TRBV5-4 and TRBJ2-1; D is perhaps TRBD2 (5 bases). Germline V gives CDR1 SGHNT, CDR2 YYREEE (reference sequence). The CDR3 is made up of 15 amino acids. The V gene lost 4 bases and the J gene lost 6 bases, with 17 bases spanning the gap.

This chain connects TRBV7-2 to TRBJ2-5; tentatively, D is TRBD2 (5 bases). Trimming took 5 bases from V and 2 from J, leaving 12 bases between them. This CDR3 region has 14 residues. Germline V gene lookup returns CDR1 SGHTA and CDR2 FQGNSA. The CDR3 reads CASSLSSSQETQYF. The CDR3 DNA sequence: TGTGCCAGCAGCCTATCTAGCTCTCAAGAGACCCAGTACTTC.

This sequence joins TRBV7-6 and TRBJ2-3; a weak D match, TRBD2 (5 bases). The V gene's germline CDR1 is SGHVS and CDR2 FNYEAQ. Trimming took off 5 bases at V and 2 bases at J, with 17 bases between the two ends. CDR3 length equals 16 residues. The CDR3 DNA is TGTGCCAGCAGCCCGCGGACTCTAACCCTCACAGATACGCAGTATTTT. It is translated as CASSPRTLTLTDTQYF.

The chain couples TRBV4-3 to TRBJ1-2; the D is unclear. V shed 0 bases and J shed 6 bases, with 14 bases lying between them. The germline gives CDR1 LGHNA, CDR2 YSLEER. The CDR3 is 15 amino acids. CDR3 DNA sequence: TGCGCCAGCAGCCAAGATTTATGGTCCGGGAATGGCTACACCTTC. Protein: CASSQDLWSGNGYTF.

This clone has a single count. The chain is built from TRBV7-2 and TRBJ1-6; 9 bases agree with TRBD1. V gave up 3 bases and J gave up 7 bases; unmatched junction bases: 1. The germline V gene encodes CDR1 SGHTA and CDR2 FQGNSA. CDR3 length: 14 amino acids. Here the CDR3 reads CASSLDRGNSPLHF. CDR3 nucleotides: TGTGCCAGCAGCTTGGACAGGGGAAATTCACCCCTCCACTTT. Full variable domain (rest looked up from reference TRBV7-2 and TRBJ1-6): GAGVSQSPSNKVTEKGKDVELRCDPISGHTALYWYRQSLGQGLEFLIYFQGNSAPDKSGLPSDRFSAERTGGSVSTLTIQRTQQEDSAVYLCASSLDRGNSPLHFGNGTRLTVT.

The chain carries TRBV11-1 and TRBJ1-2; no firm D call. Germline CDR1 and CDR2: SGHAT and FQDESV (reference sequence). This CDR3 comprises 14 residues. Trimming took 1 base from V and 6 from J, leaving 12 bases between them. CDR3: CASSLGLASDGYTF. The CDR3, as DNA: TGTGCCAGCAGCTTAGGTCTCGCGTCGGATGGCTACACCTTC.

V is TRBV7-3 and J is TRBJ1-1; D remains ambiguous. The CDR3 extends over 15 amino acids. CDR1 and CDR2 from the germline V gene are SGHTA and FQGTGA. V was trimmed by 0 bases and J by 2 bases, leaving 10 bases between them. The CDR3 DNA sequence: TGTGCCAGCAGCTTAACGGGGAAGGGAAACACTGAAGCTTTCTTT. Amino acid sequence: CASSLTGKGNTEAFF.

The chain uses TRBV7-6 and TRBJ1-4; tentative D call: TRBD1 (5 bases). The germline V gene has CDR1 SGHVS and CDR2 FNYEAQ. The CDR3 totals 14 residues. Trimming stripped 5 bases from V and 7 bases from J, with 14 bases between. This CDR3 is CASSGALGGEKLFF. The CDR3 DNA sequence: TGTGCCAGCAGCGGGGCCTTGGGGGGTGAAAAACTGTTTTTT.

V usage is TRBV6-5 and J usage is TRBJ2-3, with TRBD2 matching 7 bases. Germline lookup yields CDR1 MNHEY and CDR2 SVGAGI. There are 15 residues in the CDR3. V trimming: 6 bases; J trimming: 2 bases; junction bases outside the gene matches: 8. The CDR3 nucleotides read TGTGCCAGCAGCACGGGACTACCGTTCACAGATACGCAGTATTTT. Amino acids: CASSTGLPFTDTQYF.

V and J are TRBV4-1 and TRBJ1-1; no firm D call. CDR1 and CDR2 (germline): MGHRA, YSYEKL. The CDR3 contains 17 residues. V lost 1 base and J lost 0, with 15 bases in between. CDR3 coding DNA: TGCGCCAGCAGCCAAGTCCAGCTGGAGGAGCTGAACACTGAAGCTTTCTTT. Protein sequence: CASSQVQLEELNTEAFF.

The gene calls are TRBV6-5 and TRBJ1-6; D is uncertain. CDR1 and CDR2 from the germline V gene are MNHEY and SVGAGI. V gave up 7 bases and J gave up 4 bases, with 8 bases separating them. There are 13 residues in the CDR3. Here the CDR3 reads CASIPRYNSPLHF. Written as DNA, the CDR3 is TGTGCCAGCATCCCCCGATATAATTCACCCCTCCACTTT.

CDR3 sequence (DNA): TGCAGTGGGACAGTACAAGAGACCCAGTACTTC. Amino acid sequence: CSGTVQETQYF. V usage is TRBV20-1 and J usage is TRBJ2-5, with a tentative D call TRBD1 (6 bases). CDR1 and CDR2 from the germline V gene are DFQATT and SNEGSKA (reference sequence). Trimming pared 7 bases from V and 2 bases from J, leaving 8 bases between. This CDR3 spans 11 amino acids.

The rearrangement joins TRBV11-1 to TRBJ2-5, with 7 nucleotides matching TRBD2. The germline V gene encodes CDR1 SGHAT and CDR2 FQDESV (reference sequence). The CDR3 is made up of 14 amino acids. With V trimmed by 3 bases and J by 2 bases, 3 bases remained unmatched. The CDR3: CASSFSGGQETQYF. CDR3 coding DNA: TGTGCCAGCAGCTTCTCCGGGGGGCAAGAGACCCAGTACTTC.